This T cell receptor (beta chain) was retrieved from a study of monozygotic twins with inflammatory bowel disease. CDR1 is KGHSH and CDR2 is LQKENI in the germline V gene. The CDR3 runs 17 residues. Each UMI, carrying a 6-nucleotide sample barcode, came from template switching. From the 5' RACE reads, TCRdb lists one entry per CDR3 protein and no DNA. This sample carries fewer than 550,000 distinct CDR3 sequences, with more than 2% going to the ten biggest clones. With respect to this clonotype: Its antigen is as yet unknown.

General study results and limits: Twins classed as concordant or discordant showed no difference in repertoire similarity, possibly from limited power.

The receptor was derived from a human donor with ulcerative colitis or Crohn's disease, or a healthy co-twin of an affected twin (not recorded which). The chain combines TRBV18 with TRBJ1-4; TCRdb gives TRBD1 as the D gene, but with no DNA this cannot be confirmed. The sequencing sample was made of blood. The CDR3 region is CASSPPEWTGGIEKLCF.